The next 20 T cell receptor beta chains were all read from a single sample in a study of identical twins. Using its own MiXCR run on the 5' RACE reads, TCRdb lists one record per CDR3 protein. The sample has approximately 680,000 distinct CDR3 sequences, under 8.5% seen once; the top ten hold about 1.6%. The same data also went into a second study, on yellow fever vaccine responses in identical twins.

The sequenced sample was PBMCs. These receptors all come from a woman younger than 30 in good health.

This clonotype was seen at least ten times. The chain links TRBV12-3 or TRBV12-4 to TRBJ2-7, with a possible D match to TRBD2 (6 bases). The V end was cut by 4 bases, the J end by 4 bases, with 14 bases between. The CDR3 has 14 residues. The CDR3 bases are TGTGCCAGCAGTTCCCGACAGCTAGCGTACGAGCAGTACTTC. This encodes CASSSRQLAYEQYF.

This clonotype was recorded many times. The gene calls are TRBV20-1 and TRBJ2-4; D call uncertain. CDR1 and CDR2 from the germline V gene are DFQATT and SNEGSKA (reference sequence). Trimming took off 3 bases at V and 5 bases at J, with 11 bases between the two ends. The CDR3 is 13 residues long. CDR3 DNA sequence: TGCAGTGCTAGTTTTCCCGGCCAAAACATTCAGTACTTC. Translated: CSASFPGQNIQYF.

This clonotype was picked up a small number of times. The J gene is TRBJ2-4, the V gene TRBV29-1; D uncertain. V lost 0 bases, J lost 3 bases, and 6 bases lay in between. The CDR3 has 13 amino acids. Germline CDR1 and CDR2: SQVTM and ANQGSEA. CDR3 residues: CSVEDRNKNIQYF. Here the CDR3 DNA reads TGCAGCGTTGAAGACAGGAACAAAAACATTCAGTACTTC.

In its sample, this clonotype was seen a few times. This chain joins TRBV24-1 and TRBJ2-1; 16 bases agree with TRBD2. The trim removed 4 bases at V and 1 base at J, leaving 12 bases unmatched. Germline values: CDR1 KGHDR, CDR2 SFDVKD. This CDR3 is 21 amino acids long. The CDR3 coding sequence is TGTGCCACCAGTGAGCGAAAGGGACTAGCGGGGGGGCCCGGGTCCTACAATGAGCAGTTCTTC. This translates into CATSERKGLAGGPGSYNEQFF.

This clonotype was counted many times. The genes are TRBV11-2 and TRBJ2-5; 13 bases map to TRBD2. Losses at the gene ends were 5 bases for V and 5 bases for J; bases not matched to a gene: 8. The CDR3 is 16 amino acids. Germline V gene data show CDR1 as SGHAT and CDR2 as FQNNGV. For the CDR3, the DNA is TGTGCCAGCAGCCCTCCGGGACTAGCGGGACTGGAGACCCAGTACTTC. This codes for CASSPPGLAGLETQYF.

The chain has TRBV29-1 and TRBJ2-2, with 10 bases matching TRBD2. The CDR3 sequence is 16 residues long. In germline, CDR1 is SQVTM, CDR2 ANQGSEA. V was clipped by 6 bases and J by 2 bases; unmatched bases: 9. This chain's CDR3 is CSVTDASGGNTGELFF. CDR3 coding DNA: TGCAGCGTGACTGACGCTAGCGGGGGTAACACCGGGGAGCTGTTTTTT.

This clonotype was recorded many times. The V call is TRBV4-2, the J call TRBJ1-5; TRBD1 is a possible D gene (6 bases). The CDR3 runs to 14 residues. Per germline, CDR1 LGHNA and CDR2 YNFKEQ. V was cut by 5 bases and J by 0 bases, with 8 bases left in between. The CDR3 protein is CASSTQGSNQPQHF. CDR3 in DNA: TGTGCCAGCAGCACACAGGGTAGCAATCAGCCCCAGCATTTT.

This clonotype was seen a few times. The chain employs TRBV7-8 and TRBJ2-7, with a weak D call TRBD2 (6 bases). The CDR3 is 15 amino acids. The V gene lost 5 bases and the J gene lost 4 bases, with 18 bases spanning the gap. The germline V gene has CDR1 SGHVS and CDR2 FQNEAQ. CDR3 amino acids: CASSLGLAESYEQYF. CDR3 nucleotide sequence: TGTGCCAGCAGCCTCGGTTTAGCGGAGTCTTACGAGCAGTACTTC.

The chain couples TRBV11-2 to TRBJ2-2; D perhaps matches TRBD2 (5 bases). V shed 5 bases and J shed 7 bases, with 17 bases lying between them. The CDR3 has 15 amino acids. Looked up from germline, CDR1 is SGHAT and CDR2 is FQNNGV. Here the CDR3 DNA reads TGTGCCAGCAGCCCTCCCGGTCCGGGGATCGGGGAGCTGTTTTTT. This codes for CASSPPGPGIGELFF.

This clonotype was seen a few times. The chain uses TRBV5-1 and TRBJ1-2, with 11 positions matching TRBD1. Germline V CDR1 and CDR2: SGHRS, YFSETQ. The CDR3 loop spans 15 amino acids. Germline trimming cut 4 bases from V and 6 bases from J; bases unmatched to any gene: 8. In DNA form, the CDR3 reads TGCGCCAGCAGCGAAGGGACAGGGGGATACGATGGCTACACCTTC. This encodes CASSEGTGGYDGYTF.

As DNA, the CDR3 is TGTGCCAGCAGCCCCACCGGGGGTGATGCCTACAATGAGCAGTTCTTC. The encoded protein is CASSPTGGDAYNEQFF. V gene TRBV6-1 combines with J gene TRBJ2-1; D might be TRBD2 (6 bases). The germline CDR1 and CDR2 sequences are MNHNS and SASEGT. The CDR3 runs 16 residues. The V and J ends lost 6 bases and 2 bases respectively, with 17 bases between them.

The V gene is TRBV11-3, the J gene TRBJ2-2, with TRBD1 matching 10 bases. This CDR3 has 12 residues. V lost 5 bases, J lost 14 bases, and 5 bases stayed unmatched. Germline assignment: CDR1 SGHNT and CDR2 YENEEA. For the CDR3, the DNA is TGTGCCAGCAGCCCAAGGACAGGGGGTCTGTTTTTT. This gives the protein CASSPRTGGLFF.

The table lists this clonotype with many counts. The genes are TRBV20-1 and TRBJ1-1, with 8 bases matching TRBD1. Germline V gene lookup returns CDR1 DFQATT and CDR2 SNEGSKA (reference sequence). The length of the CDR3 is 15 residues. Trimming removed 6 bases from V and 1 base from J; junction bases left unmatched: 10. CDR3 sequence (DNA): TGCAGTGCCCCAAAGAGACAGGGGAAGAACACTGAAGCTTTCTTT. It specifies CSAPKRQGKNTEAFF.

In its sample, this clonotype was seen many times. The chain joins TRBV7-8 to TRBJ2-3, with 9 bases lining up with TRBD2. The CDR3 loop spans 16 amino acids. Germline loops: CDR1 SGHVS, CDR2 FQNEAQ. Germline trimming cut 3 bases from V and 2 bases from J; bases unmatched to any gene: 6. The CDR3 nucleotides read TGTGCCAGCAGCTTCGCAGCGGGGGGAAACACAGATACGCAGTATTTT. Translating it yields CASSFAAGGNTDTQYF. Variable domain in full (rest from reference TRBV7-8 and TRBJ2-3): GAGVSQSPRYKVAKRGQDVALRCDPISGHVSLFWYQQALGQGPEFLTYFQNEAQLDKSGLPSDRFFAERPEGSVSTLKIQRTQQEDSAVYLCASSFAAGGNTDTQYFGPGTRLTVL.

The V and J genes are TRBV20-1 and TRBJ1-2; a possible D gene is TRBD1 (5 bases). Trimming shortened V by 0 bases and J by 8 bases, and 13 bases separated the two germline ends. From germline, CDR1 is DFQATT and CDR2 SNEGSKA (reference sequence). The CDR3 has 13 amino acids. CDR3 sequence: CSARDGGDTGYTF. For the CDR3, the DNA is TGCAGTGCTAGAGATGGGGGAGATACCGGCTACACCTTC.

This clonotype was counted a few times. The chain recombines TRBV7-9 with TRBJ2-1; 7 bases fit TRBD1. The trim removed 2 bases at V and 0 bases at J, leaving 7 bases unmatched. The V gene's germline CDR1 is SEHNR and CDR2 FQNEAQ (reference sequence). The CDR3 length is 17 residues. CDR3 DNA: TGTGCCAGCAGCTTACGGACAGGTCTGAGCTCCTACAATGAGCAGTTCTTC. It encodes CASSLRTGLSSYNEQFF. Filled out from reference TRBV7-9 and TRBJ2-1, the complete variable domain reads DTGVSQNPRHKITKRGQNVTFRCDPISEHNRLYWYRQTLGQGPEFLTYFQNEAQLEKSRLLSDRFSAERPKGSFSTLEIQRTEQGDSAMYLCASSLRTGLSSYNEQFFGPGTRLTVL.

The chain combines TRBV5-5 with TRBJ2-6, with D perhaps matching TRBD1 (6 bases). The CDR3 runs to 15 residues. The germline gives CDR1 SGHKS, CDR2 YYEKEE (reference sequence). V lost 5 bases and J lost 2, with 11 bases in between. The CDR3 bases are TGTGCCAGCAGTCTTGACAGGCCTGGGGCCAACGTCCTGACTTTC. Translation: CASSLDRPGANVLTF.

This clonotype was counted at least ten times. The rearrangement uses TRBV5-1 and TRBJ2-3, with a tentative D call TRBD1 (6 bases). The ends were cut back, 4 bases at V and 2 bases at J, with 17 bases in the middle. Germline-derived CDR1 and CDR2 are SGHRS and YFSETQ. CDR3 size: 16 residues. The CDR3 spells CASSLGTFGPTDTQYF. The CDR3 coding sequence is TGCGCCAGCAGCCTAGGGACATTTGGCCCCACAGATACGCAGTATTTT.

This clonotype was seen a handful of times. The gene calls are TRBV28 and TRBJ2-7; D remains ambiguous. The CDR3 runs to 12 residues. Trimming removed 5 bases at V and 0 bases at J, with 5 bases between. Germline V gene data show CDR1 as MDHEN and CDR2 as SYDVKM. The CDR3 here is CASSKTSYEQYV. CDR3 bases: TGTGCCAGCAGTAAAACCTCCTACGAGCAGTACGTC.

This clonotype was recorded at least ten times. This chain connects TRBV6-5 to TRBJ2-1, with 8 bases that match TRBD2. The V segment lost 0 bases and the J segment 5 bases; nucleotides outside the gene matches: 12. CDR3 length: 18 amino acids. The germline V gene encodes CDR1 MNHEY and CDR2 SVGAGI. CDR3 amino acids: CASSYSYLLADINNEQFF. The CDR3, as DNA: TGTGCCAGCAGTTACTCGTATTTACTAGCGGATATCAACAATGAGCAGTTCTTC.